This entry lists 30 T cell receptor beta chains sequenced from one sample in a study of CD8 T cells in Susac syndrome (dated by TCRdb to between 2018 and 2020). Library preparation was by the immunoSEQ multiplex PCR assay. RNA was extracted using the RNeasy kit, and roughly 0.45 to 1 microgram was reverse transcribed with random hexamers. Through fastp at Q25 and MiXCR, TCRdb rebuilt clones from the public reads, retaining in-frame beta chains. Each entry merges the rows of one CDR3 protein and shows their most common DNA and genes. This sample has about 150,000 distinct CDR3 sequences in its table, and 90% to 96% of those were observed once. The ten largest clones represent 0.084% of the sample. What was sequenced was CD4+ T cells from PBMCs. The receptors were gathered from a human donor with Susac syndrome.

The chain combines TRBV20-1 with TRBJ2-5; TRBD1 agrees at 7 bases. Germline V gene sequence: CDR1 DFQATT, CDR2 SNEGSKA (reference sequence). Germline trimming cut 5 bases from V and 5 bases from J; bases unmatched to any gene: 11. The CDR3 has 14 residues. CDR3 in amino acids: CSAGPQGVKETQYF. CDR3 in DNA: TGCAGTGCTGGACCCCAGGGGGTGAAGGAGACCCAGTACTTC.

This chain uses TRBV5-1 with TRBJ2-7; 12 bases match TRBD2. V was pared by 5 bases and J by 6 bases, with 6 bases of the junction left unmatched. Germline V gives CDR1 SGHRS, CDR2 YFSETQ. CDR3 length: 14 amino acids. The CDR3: CASRVGLAGTEQYF. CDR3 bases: TGCGCCAGCAGAGTAGGACTAGCGGGAACCGAGCAGTACTTC. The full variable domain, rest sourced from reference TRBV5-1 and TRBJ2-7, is KAGVTQTPRYLIKTRGQQVTLSCSPISGHRSVSWYQQTPGQGLQFLFEYFSETQRNKGNFPGRFSGRQFSNSRSEMNVSTLELGDSALYLCASRVGLAGTEQYFGPGTRLTVT.

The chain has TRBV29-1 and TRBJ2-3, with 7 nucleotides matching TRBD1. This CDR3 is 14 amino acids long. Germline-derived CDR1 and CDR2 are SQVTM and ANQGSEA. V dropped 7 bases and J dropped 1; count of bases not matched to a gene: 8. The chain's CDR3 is CSARDSGGTDTQYF. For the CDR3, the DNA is TGCAGCGCCCGGGACAGCGGAGGCACAGATACGCAGTATTTT.

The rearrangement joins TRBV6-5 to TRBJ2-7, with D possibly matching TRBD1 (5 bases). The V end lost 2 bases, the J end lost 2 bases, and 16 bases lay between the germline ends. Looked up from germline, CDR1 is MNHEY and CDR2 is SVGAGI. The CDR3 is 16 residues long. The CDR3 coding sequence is TGTGCCAGCAGTTACGTTAGGGCAGACAGACCCTACGAGCAGTACTTC. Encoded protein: CASSYVRADRPYEQYF.

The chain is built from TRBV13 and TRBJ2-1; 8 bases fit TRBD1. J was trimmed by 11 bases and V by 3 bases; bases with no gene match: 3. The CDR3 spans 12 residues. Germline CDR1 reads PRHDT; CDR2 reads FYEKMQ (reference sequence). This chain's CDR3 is CASSFYRGKQFF. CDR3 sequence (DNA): TGTGCCAGCAGCTTCTACAGGGGGAAGCAGTTCTTC.

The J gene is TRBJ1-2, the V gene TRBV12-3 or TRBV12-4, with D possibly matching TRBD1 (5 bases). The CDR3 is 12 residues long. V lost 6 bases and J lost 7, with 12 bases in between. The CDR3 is CASSPSGVGYTF. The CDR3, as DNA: TGTGCCAGCAGCCCCTCGGGGGTTGGCTACACCTTC.

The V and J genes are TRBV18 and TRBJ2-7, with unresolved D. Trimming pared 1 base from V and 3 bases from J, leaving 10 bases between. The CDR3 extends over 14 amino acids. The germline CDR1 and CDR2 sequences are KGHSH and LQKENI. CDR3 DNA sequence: TGTGCCAGCTCACCACGAGCTGGGATCTACGAGCAGTACTTC. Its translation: CASSPRAGIYEQYF.

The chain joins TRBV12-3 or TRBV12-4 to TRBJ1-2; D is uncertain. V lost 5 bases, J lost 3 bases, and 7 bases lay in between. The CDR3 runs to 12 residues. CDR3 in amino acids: CASSKSDYGYTF. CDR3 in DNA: TGTGCCAGCAGTAAATCGGACTATGGCTACACCTTC.

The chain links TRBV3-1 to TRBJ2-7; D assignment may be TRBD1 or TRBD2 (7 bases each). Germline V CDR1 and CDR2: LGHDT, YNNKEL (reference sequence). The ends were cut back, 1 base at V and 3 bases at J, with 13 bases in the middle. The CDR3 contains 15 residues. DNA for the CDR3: TGTGCCAGCAGCCAAGGGGCAGGGGGGGACTACGAGCAGTACTTC. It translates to CASSQGAGGDYEQYF.

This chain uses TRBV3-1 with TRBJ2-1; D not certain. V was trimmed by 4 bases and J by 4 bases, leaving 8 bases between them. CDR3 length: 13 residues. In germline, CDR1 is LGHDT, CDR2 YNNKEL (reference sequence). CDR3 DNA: TGTGCCAGCAGCCTAGCCCTATACAATGAGCAGTTCTTC. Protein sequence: CASSLALYNEQFF.

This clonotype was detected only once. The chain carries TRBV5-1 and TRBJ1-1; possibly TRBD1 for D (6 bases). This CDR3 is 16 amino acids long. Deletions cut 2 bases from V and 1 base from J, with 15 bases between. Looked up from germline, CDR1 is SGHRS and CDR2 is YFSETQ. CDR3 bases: TGCGCCAGCAGCTTTTTAGGAGGGGGACAGAACACTGAAGCTTTCTTT. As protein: CASSFLGGGQNTEAFF.

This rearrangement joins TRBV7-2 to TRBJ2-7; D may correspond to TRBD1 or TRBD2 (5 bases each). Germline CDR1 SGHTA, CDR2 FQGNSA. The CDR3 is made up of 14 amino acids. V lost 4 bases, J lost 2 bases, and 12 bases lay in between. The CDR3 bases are TGTGCCAGCAGCTCACTAGGGGTTACCTACGAGCAGTACTTC. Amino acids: CASSSLGVTYEQYF.

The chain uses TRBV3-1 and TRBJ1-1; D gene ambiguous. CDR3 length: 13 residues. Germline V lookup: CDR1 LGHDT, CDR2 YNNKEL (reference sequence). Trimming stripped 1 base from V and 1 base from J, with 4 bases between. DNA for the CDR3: TGTGCCAGCAGCCAAGGGGGGAACACTGAAGCTTTCTTT. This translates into CASSQGGNTEAFF.

CDR3: CSASLGGGYEQYF. The CDR3 DNA is TGCAGTGCTAGCTTAGGGGGCGGCTACGAGCAGTACTTC. The V call is TRBV20-1, the J call TRBJ2-7; 7 bases fit TRBD1. J gave up 3 bases and V 3 bases, and 5 bases lay outside the gene matches. Looked up from germline, CDR1 is DFQATT and CDR2 is SNEGSKA (reference sequence). The CDR3 is 13 amino acids.

CDR3 protein: CASNLLDTQYF. DNA of the CDR3: TGTGCCAGCAATCTATTAGATACGCAGTATTTT. The rearrangement uses TRBV2 and TRBJ2-3; no reliable D call. There are 11 residues in the CDR3. Germline V gives CDR1 SNHLY, CDR2 FYNNEI. V lost 7 bases, J lost 5 bases, and 7 bases lay in between.

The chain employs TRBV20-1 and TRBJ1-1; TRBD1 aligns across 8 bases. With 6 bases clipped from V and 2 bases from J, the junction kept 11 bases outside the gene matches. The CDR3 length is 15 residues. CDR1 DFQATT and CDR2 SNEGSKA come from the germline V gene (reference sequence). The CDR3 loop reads CSAQGGKYSNTEAFF. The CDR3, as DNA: TGCAGTGCACAGGGGGGGAAGTATTCTAACACTGAAGCTTTCTTT.

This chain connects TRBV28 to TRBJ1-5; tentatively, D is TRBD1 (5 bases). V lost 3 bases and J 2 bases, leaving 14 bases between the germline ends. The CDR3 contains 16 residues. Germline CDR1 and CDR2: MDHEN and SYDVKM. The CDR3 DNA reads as TGTGCCAGCAGTTTCATGCGGGGCTGGGGCAATCAGCCCCAGCATTTT. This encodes CASSFMRGWGNQPQHF.

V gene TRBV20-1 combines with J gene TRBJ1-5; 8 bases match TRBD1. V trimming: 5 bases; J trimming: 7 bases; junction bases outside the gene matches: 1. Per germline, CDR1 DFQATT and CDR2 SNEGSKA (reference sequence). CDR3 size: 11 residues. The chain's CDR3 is CSAGTGQPQHF. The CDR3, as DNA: TGCAGTGCTGGGACAGGCCAGCCCCAGCATTTT.

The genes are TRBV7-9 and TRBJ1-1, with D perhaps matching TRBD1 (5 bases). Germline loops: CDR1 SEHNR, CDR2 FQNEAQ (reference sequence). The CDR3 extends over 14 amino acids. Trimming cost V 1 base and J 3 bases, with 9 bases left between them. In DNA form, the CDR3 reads TGTGCCAGCAGCTTAGAGTTAGGGGACACTGAAGCTTTCTTT. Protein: CASSLELGDTEAFF.

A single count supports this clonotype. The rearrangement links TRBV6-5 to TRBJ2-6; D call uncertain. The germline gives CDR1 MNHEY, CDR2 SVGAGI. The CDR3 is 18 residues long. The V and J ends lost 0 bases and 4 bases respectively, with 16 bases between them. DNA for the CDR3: TGTGCCAGCAGTTACTCGATCGGATCTTCGATCGGGGCCAACGTCCTGACTTTC. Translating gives CASSYSIGSSIGANVLTF.

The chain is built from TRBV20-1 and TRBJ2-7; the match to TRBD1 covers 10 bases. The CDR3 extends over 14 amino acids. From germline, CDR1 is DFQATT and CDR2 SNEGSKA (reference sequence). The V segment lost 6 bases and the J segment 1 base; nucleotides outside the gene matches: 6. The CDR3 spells CSAVDRGRSYEQYF. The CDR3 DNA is TGCAGTGCCGTAGACAGGGGGCGTTCCTACGAGCAGTACTTC.

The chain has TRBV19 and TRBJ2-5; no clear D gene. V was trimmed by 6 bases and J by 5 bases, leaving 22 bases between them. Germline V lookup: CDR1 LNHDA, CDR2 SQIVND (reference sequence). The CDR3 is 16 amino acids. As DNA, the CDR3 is TGTGCCAGTAGCTGGACCGGTGGCACGCAACCCGAGACCCAGTACTTC. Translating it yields CASSWTGGTQPETQYF.

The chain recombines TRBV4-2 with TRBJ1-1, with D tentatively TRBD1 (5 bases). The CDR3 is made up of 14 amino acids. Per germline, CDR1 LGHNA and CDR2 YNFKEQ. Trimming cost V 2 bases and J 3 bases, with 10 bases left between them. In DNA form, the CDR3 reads TGTGCCAGCAGCCAACGGGGCTGGGACACTGAAGCTTTCTTT. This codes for CASSQRGWDTEAFF.

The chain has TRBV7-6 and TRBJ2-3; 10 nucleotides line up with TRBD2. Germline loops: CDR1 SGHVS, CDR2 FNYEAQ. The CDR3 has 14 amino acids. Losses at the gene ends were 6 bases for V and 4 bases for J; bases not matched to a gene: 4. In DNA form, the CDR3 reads TGTGCCAGCAGTGGACTAGCGGCCGCAGATACGCAGTATTTT. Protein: CASSGLAAADTQYF.

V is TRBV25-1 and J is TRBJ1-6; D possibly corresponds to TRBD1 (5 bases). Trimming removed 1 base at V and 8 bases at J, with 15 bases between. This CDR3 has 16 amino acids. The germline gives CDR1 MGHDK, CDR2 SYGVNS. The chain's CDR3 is CASSEFGGGPDSPLHF. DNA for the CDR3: TGTGCCAGCAGTGAATTCGGGGGGGGTCCCGATTCACCCCTCCACTTT.

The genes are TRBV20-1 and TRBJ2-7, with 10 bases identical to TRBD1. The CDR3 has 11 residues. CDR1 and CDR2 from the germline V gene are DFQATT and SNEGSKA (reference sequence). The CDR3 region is CSVDRGQEQYF. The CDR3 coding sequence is TGCAGCGTAGACAGGGGGCAAGAGCAGTACTTC.

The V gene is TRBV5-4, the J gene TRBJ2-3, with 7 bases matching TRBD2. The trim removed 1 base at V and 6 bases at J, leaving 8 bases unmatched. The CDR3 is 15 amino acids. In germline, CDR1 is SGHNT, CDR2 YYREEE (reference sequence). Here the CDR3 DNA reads TGTGCCAGCAGCTTGACCCTAGACGGGGGGGATACGCAGTATTTT. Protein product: CASSLTLDGGDTQYF. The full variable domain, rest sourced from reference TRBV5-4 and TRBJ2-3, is ETGVTQSPTHLIKTRGQQVTLRCSSQSGHNTVSWYQQALGQGPQFIFQYYREEENGRGNFPPRFSGLQFPNYSSELNVNALELDDSALYLCASSLTLDGGDTQYFGPGTRLTVL.

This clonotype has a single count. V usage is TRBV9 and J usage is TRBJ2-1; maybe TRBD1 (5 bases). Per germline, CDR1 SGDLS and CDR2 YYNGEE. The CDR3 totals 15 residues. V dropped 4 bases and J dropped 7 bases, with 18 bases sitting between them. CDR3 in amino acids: CASSMSGYEGNEQFF. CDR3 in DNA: TGTGCCAGCAGCATGTCAGGGTATGAAGGGAATGAGCAGTTCTTC.

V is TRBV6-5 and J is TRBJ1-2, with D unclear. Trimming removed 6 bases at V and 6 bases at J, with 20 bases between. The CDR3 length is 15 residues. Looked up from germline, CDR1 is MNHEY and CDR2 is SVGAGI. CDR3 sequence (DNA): TGTGCCAGCAGCCAAAGGGTCGGCCCATCGCATGGCTACACCTTC. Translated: CASSQRVGPSHGYTF.

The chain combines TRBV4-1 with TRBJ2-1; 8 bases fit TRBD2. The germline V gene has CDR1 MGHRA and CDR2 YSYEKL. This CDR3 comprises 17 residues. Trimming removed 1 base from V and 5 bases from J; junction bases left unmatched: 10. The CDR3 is CASSQVSSGSAHNEQFF. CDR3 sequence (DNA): TGCGCCAGCAGCCAAGTATCCAGCGGGAGCGCGCACAATGAGCAGTTCTTC.